This T cell receptor beta chain was sequenced during a study of type 1 and type 2 diabetes patients. Notes on this clonotype: The target antigen is unknown. Sequence at one end of the junction differs from germline and may be a read error.

Regarding the study as a whole: Age and gender were not matched between study groups, possibly biasing interpretation.

Amplification started from genomic DNA. The TCR beta CDR3 region was amplified using 30 forward and 13 reverse primers. A single record per CDR3 protein comes from TCRdb applying MiXCR to the multiplex PCR reads. The repertoire holds a few hundred thousand distinct CDR3 sequences, with 47% as singletons. Standard classification criteria confirmed type 1 or type 2 diabetes in all patients. Roughly 10 milliliters of peripheral blood were drawn from each donor. This CDR3 comprises 12 residues. Germline CDR1 is MNHEY and CDR2 is SMNVEV (reference sequence). V is TRBV27 and J is TRBJ1-6; no definite D call. This TCR was sampled from a man younger than 35 with type 2 diabetes. Sample: peripheral blood mononuclear cells (PBMCs). CDR3 amino acids: CANSRPNSPHHF. CDR3 in DNA: TGTGCCAACAGTCGCCCTAATTCACCCCACCACTTT.